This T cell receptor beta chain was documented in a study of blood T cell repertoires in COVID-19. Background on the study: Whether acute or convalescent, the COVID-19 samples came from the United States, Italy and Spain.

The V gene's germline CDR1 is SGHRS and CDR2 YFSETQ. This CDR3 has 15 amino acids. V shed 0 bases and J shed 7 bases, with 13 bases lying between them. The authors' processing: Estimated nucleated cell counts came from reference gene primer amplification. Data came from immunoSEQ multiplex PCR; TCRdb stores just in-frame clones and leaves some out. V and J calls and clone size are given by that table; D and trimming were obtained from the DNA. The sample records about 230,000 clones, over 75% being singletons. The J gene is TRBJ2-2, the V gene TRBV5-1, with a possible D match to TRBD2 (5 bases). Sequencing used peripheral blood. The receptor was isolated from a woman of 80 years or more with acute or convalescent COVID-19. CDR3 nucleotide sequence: TGCGCCAGCAGCTTGGTACCGGGTCGGGACGGGGAGCTGTTTTTT. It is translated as CASSLVPGRDGELFF. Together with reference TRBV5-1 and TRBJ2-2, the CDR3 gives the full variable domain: KAGVTQTPRYLIKTRGQQVTLSCSPISGHRSVSWYQQTPGQGLQFLFEYFSETQRNKGNFPGRFSGRQFSNSRSEMNVSTLELGDSALYLCASSLVPGRDGELFFGEGSRLTVL.